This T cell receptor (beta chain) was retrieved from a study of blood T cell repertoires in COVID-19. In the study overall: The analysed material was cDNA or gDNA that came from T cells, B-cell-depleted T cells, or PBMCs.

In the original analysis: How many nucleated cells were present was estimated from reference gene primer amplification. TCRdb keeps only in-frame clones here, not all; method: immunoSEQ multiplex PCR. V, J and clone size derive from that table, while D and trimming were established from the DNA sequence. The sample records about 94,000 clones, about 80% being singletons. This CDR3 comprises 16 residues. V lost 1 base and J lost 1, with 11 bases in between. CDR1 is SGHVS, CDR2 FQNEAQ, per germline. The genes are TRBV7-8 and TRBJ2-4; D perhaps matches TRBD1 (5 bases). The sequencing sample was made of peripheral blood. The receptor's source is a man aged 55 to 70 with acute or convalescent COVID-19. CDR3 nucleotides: TGTGCCAGCAGCTTAGTCAGGGTTGGGGCCAAAAACATTCAGTACTTC. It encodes CASSLVRVGAKNIQYF.